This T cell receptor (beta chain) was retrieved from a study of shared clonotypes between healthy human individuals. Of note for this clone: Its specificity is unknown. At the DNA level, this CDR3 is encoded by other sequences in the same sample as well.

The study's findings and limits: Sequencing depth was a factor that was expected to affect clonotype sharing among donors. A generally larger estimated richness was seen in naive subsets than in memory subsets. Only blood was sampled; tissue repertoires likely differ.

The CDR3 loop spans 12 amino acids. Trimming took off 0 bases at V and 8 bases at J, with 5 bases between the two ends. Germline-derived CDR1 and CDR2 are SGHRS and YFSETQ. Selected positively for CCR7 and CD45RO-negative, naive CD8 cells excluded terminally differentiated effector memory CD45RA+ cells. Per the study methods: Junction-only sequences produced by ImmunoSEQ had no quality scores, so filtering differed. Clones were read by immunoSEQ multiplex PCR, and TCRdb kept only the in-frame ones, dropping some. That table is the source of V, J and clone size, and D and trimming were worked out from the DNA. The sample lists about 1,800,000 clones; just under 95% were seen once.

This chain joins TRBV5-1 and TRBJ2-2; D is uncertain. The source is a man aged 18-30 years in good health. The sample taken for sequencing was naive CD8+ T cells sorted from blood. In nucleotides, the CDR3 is TGCGCCAGCAGCTTGGTTTCTGGGGAGCTGTTTTTT. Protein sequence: CASSLVSGELFF.